The 16 T cell receptor beta chains below were found in one sample sequenced in a study of blood T cell repertoires in COVID-19 (TCRdb year 2020). To prepare the library, the immunoSEQ multiplex PCR assay was applied. This is the immuneACCESS table as TCRdb keeps it, with only in-frame sequences that have V and J called. A part of the clones is gone; compared with another copy, unresolved V genes explain less than half, and the rest is unexplained. The sample yields about 140,000 clones; about four fifths were counted once. The ten largest make up approximately 8.9% of the sample. Material for sequencing was peripheral blood. The receptor source for this set is a man aged 30-40 years with COVID-19, enrolled during active disease.

This rearrangement joins TRBV6-5 to TRBJ2-7; TRBD2 agrees at 7 bases. J lost 3 bases, V lost 8 bases, and 4 bases had no gene match. The CDR3 runs 12 residues. Germline lookup yields CDR1 MNHEY and CDR2 SVGAGI. CDR3 DNA sequence: TGTGCCAGCGGGAGGGCCCGCTACGAGCAGTACTTC. This sequence encodes CASGRARYEQYF.

DNA for the CDR3: TGTGCCAGCAGCCCCGGACTAGCGGGAGTCTCAGAGACCCAGTACTTC. It yields the protein CASSPGLAGVSETQYF. The rearrangement links TRBV6-2 or TRBV6-3 to TRBJ2-5; 13 bases are shared with TRBD2. The trim removed 6 bases at V and 4 bases at J, leaving 8 bases unmatched. Germline V gives CDR1 MNHEY, CDR2 SVGEGT. The CDR3 covers 16 residues.

Concerning this clone: Germline is not matched at one junction end, which may reflect a read error. The chain combines TRBV6-2 or TRBV6-3 with TRBJ2-7; 9 nucleotides agree with TRBD2. CDR3 length equals 11 residues. The germline CDR1 and CDR2 sequences are MNHEY and SVGEGT. CDR3 amino acids: CASSYSGLAFF. In DNA, the CDR3 is TGTGCCAGCAGTTACTCGGGACTAGCTTTCTTC.

This chain uses TRBV9 with TRBJ2-1; 12 nucleotides agree with TRBD2. Trimming at V came to 0 bases and at J to 7 bases, leaving 5 bases not matched to a gene. The germline gives CDR1 SGDLS, CDR2 YYNGEE. The CDR3 is made up of 16 amino acids. The CDR3 bases are TGTGCCAGCAGCGTAGGTAGACTAGCGGGAGTAAATGAGCAGTTCTTC. Protein product: CASSVGRLAGVNEQFF.

V gene TRBV15 combines with J gene TRBJ2-7; 13 bases are a match to TRBD2. V lost 5 bases, J lost 4 bases, and 8 bases stayed unmatched. The CDR3 is 16 residues long. The germline V gene encodes CDR1 LNHNV and CDR2 YYDKDF (reference sequence). CDR3: CATSPPRTSGRYEQYF. CDR3 nucleotide sequence: TGTGCCACCAGCCCTCCCAGGACTAGCGGGAGATACGAGCAGTACTTC.

This clone has a single count. The chain employs TRBV10-3 and TRBJ1-1; 7 bases are a match to TRBD1. Germline V gene data show CDR1 as ENHRY and CDR2 as SYGVKD. The CDR3 sequence is 17 residues long. Unmatched junction bases numbered 12, after V lost 4 bases and J lost 1 base. The CDR3 DNA reads as TGTGCCATCAGTGGCTCAAAGGGGGCGACGGGGAACACTGAAGCTTTCTTT. Its translation is CAISGSKGATGNTEAFF.

The chain employs TRBV3-1 (or the pseudogene TRBV3-2) and TRBJ2-5, with D perhaps TRBD2 (6 bases). The CDR3 is 14 amino acids. Trimming took off 3 bases at V and 3 bases at J, with 11 bases between the two ends. Germline CDR1 is LGHDT and CDR2 is YNNKEL (reference sequence). This chain's CDR3 is CASSQTREKETQYF. Here the CDR3 DNA reads TGTGCCAGCAGCCAGACTAGGGAAAAAGAGACCCAGTACTTC.

The chain joins TRBV28 to TRBJ1-4, with 8 bases aligning to TRBD1. In germline, CDR1 is MDHEN, CDR2 SYDVKM. V dropped 3 bases and J dropped 4; count of bases not matched to a gene: 7. This CDR3 comprises 16 residues. The CDR3 nucleotides are TGTGCCAGCAGTTTGTTCGGGACAGGAAATAATGAAAAACTGTTTTTT. Protein: CASSLFGTGNNEKLFF.

This clone was observed a handful of times. The chain carries TRBV7-9 and TRBJ1-1; 9 bases match TRBD1. The CDR3 is 13 amino acids. The germline V gene encodes CDR1 SEHNR and CDR2 FQNEAQ (reference sequence). Germline trimming cut 6 bases from V and 3 bases from J; bases unmatched to any gene: 2. The CDR3 sequence is CASRQGADTEAFF. DNA for the CDR3: TGTGCCAGCAGACAGGGGGCCGACACTGAAGCTTTCTTT.

As for this clone: This sample includes further DNA sequences coding for the same CDR3. The rearrangement uses TRBV3-1 (or the pseudogene TRBV3-2) and TRBJ1-1; TRBD1 is a possible D gene (6 bases). Germline CDR1 and CDR2: LGHDT and YNNKEL (reference sequence). The CDR3 totals 12 residues. The V end was cut by 3 bases, the J end by 5 bases, with 7 bases between. Here the CDR3 reads CASSQRGTEAFF. In DNA, the CDR3 is TGTGCCAGCAGCCAGAGGGGGACTGAAGCTTTCTTT.

The rearrangement uses TRBV10-3 and TRBJ1-1; TRBD1 is a possible D gene (6 bases). V lost 8 bases, J lost 8 bases, and 15 bases lay in between. Germline CDR1 ENHRY, CDR2 SYGVKD. The CDR3 sequence is 12 residues long. CDR3 nucleotides: TGTGCCATCTCTCAAACAGGGATCGAAGCTTTCTTT. This gives the protein CAISQTGIEAFF.

This chain joins TRBV30 and TRBJ1-6; D remains unclear. CDR1 and CDR2 from the germline V gene are GTSNPN and SVGIG (reference sequence). V was shortened by 8 bases and J by 4 bases, with 21 bases between the two germline ends. The CDR3 loop spans 16 amino acids. The CDR3, as DNA: TGTGCCGCTCCGATAGCGGGAAATTTTTATAATTCACCCCTCCACTTT. The encoded protein is CAAPIAGNFYNSPLHF.

The rearrangement links TRBV18 to TRBJ2-1, with D possibly being TRBD1 (6 bases). The germline V and J ends were trimmed by 7 bases and 0 bases, with 10 bases remaining between them. Germline values: CDR1 KGHSH, CDR2 LQKENI. The length of the CDR3 is 14 residues. Written as DNA, the CDR3 is TGTGCCAGCTTAAAACAGGGCTCCTACAATGAGCAGTTCTTC. Protein product: CASLKQGSYNEQFF.

The rearrangement joins TRBV4-3 to TRBJ2-1; 8 positions agree with TRBD1. Germline CDR1 LGHNA, CDR2 YSLEER. V was clipped by 0 bases and J by 6 bases; unmatched bases: 4. CDR3 length: 15 amino acids. The CDR3 reads CASSQDARGRNEQFF. The CDR3 DNA reads TGCGCCAGCAGCCAAGATGCCAGGGGGCGCAATGAGCAGTTCTTC.

Only one count was recorded for this clone. The rearrangement links TRBV6-4 to TRBJ2-3, with TRBD1 matching 10 bases. The germline V gene encodes CDR1 MRHNA and CDR2 SNTAGT. V lost 4 bases to trimming and J lost 4 bases; unmatched junction nucleotides: 2. This CDR3 has 14 residues. This CDR3 is CASSGGQGADTQYF. The CDR3 DNA is TGTGCCAGCAGTGGAGGACAGGGGGCAGATACGCAGTATTTT.

This clone has only a few counts. The V call is TRBV12-5, the J call TRBJ1-1; D perhaps matches TRBD1 (5 bases). Trimming pared 0 bases from V and 2 bases from J, leaving 16 bases between. Germline V gene sequence: CDR1 LGHNT, CDR2 FRNRAP. CDR3 length: 17 amino acids. CDR3 sequence reads: CASGLVISAGPNTEAFF. The CDR3 DNA reads TGTGCTAGTGGTTTGGTAATCTCCGCAGGGCCCAACACTGAAGCTTTCTTT.